This passage covers 10 T cell receptor beta chains from one sample sequenced in a study of T cells in Graves' hyperthyroidism and ophthalmopathy. Amplified TCR beta CDR3 regions derived from RNA transcripts. The HTBI set primed first-round TCR CDR3 RT-PCR. In TCRdb, the multiplex PCR reads were re-called with MiXCR into one record per CDR3 protein. Of around 530,000 distinct CDR3 sequences in the sample, under 20% were seen once. What was sequenced was blood. All receptors derive from a woman aged 18-30 years with Graves' ophthalmopathy.

Only a few counts were recorded for this clonotype. This chain links TRBV4-3 with TRBJ2-1; 8 bases line up with TRBD1. This CDR3 has 17 residues. From germline, CDR1 is LGHNA and CDR2 YSLEER. V trimming: 3 bases; J trimming: 0 bases; junction bases outside the gene matches: 7. The CDR3 protein is CASSHPTGGDSYNEQFF. The CDR3 DNA is TGCGCCAGCAGCCATCCAACAGGGGGTGACTCCTACAATGAGCAGTTCTTC.

This clonotype was seen many times. The chain combines TRBV27 with TRBJ2-5; tentatively, D is TRBD1 (6 bases). CDR1 MNHEY and CDR2 SMNVEV come from the germline V gene (reference sequence). The CDR3 runs 14 residues. Trimming stripped 3 bases from V and 5 bases from J, with 13 bases between. The CDR3 nucleotides read TGTGCCAGCAGTTTGACAGGCTCATCGGAGACCCAGTACTTC. Amino acids: CASSLTGSSETQYF.

DNA of the CDR3: TGTGCCAGCAGCCATACTTCTACCAACGAGCAGTACTTC. Amino acid sequence: CASSHTSTNEQYF. This chain uses TRBV4-2 with TRBJ2-7; D ambiguous. Germline V lookup: CDR1 LGHNA, CDR2 YNFKEQ. The V end was cut by 3 bases, the J end by 5 bases, with 11 bases between. This CDR3 region has 13 residues.

A word on this clonotype: This may arise from a read error, as a much more abundant clone is one base away. The CDR3 region has the DNA TGTGCCAGCAGTTTATCGAGCTCGTGGGGGTCACCCCTCCGCTTT. Encoded protein: CASSLSSSWGSPLRF. The J gene is TRBJ1-6, the V gene TRBV27; D may be TRBD1 (5 bases). This CDR3 contains 15 residues. Germline V gene lookup returns CDR1 MNHEY and CDR2 SMNVEV (reference sequence).

This CDR3 reads CSASSPQRSSTDTQYF. CDR3 nucleotide sequence: TGCAGTGCTAGCTCCCCCCAGCGCTCGAGCACAGATACGCAGTATTTT. J is TRBJ2-3 and V is TRBV20-1; no firm D call. The CDR3 is 16 residues long. V lost 3 bases, J lost 0 bases, and 16 bases lay in between. The germline CDR1 and CDR2 sequences are DFQATT and SNEGSKA (reference sequence).

The CDR3 reads CASKDTDTGELFF. The CDR3 coding sequence is TGTGCCAGCAAAGACACCGACACCGGGGAGCTGTTTTTT. This chain connects TRBV12-3 or TRBV12-4 to TRBJ2-2; D uncertain. The CDR3 totals 13 residues. V lost 7 bases and J 3 bases, leaving 9 bases between the germline ends.

This clonotype was seen ten or more times. The chain recombines TRBV5-1 with TRBJ2-1, with D unresolved. The length of the CDR3 is 13 residues. The germline CDR1 and CDR2 sequences are SGHRS and YFSETQ. The V end lost 0 bases, the J end lost 7 bases, and 8 bases lay between the germline ends. The CDR3 protein is CASSLGDRNEQFF. The CDR3 DNA is TGCGCCAGCAGCTTGGGGGATCGGAATGAGCAGTTCTTC.

The chain is built from TRBV5-4 and TRBJ2-5; either TRBD1 or TRBD2 may supply D (5 bases each). The germline V and J ends were trimmed by 4 bases and 5 bases, with 21 bases remaining between them. CDR1 SGHNT and CDR2 YYREEE come from the germline V gene (reference sequence). The CDR3 consists of 16 residues. This CDR3 is CASSAASGTWWETQYF. Here the CDR3 DNA reads TGTGCCAGCAGCGCGGCCTCCGGGACCTGGTGGGAGACCCAGTACTTC.

This clonotype appeared a few times. This chain uses TRBV12-3 or TRBV12-4 with TRBJ1-5, with D possibly matching TRBD1 (5 bases). The CDR3 runs 15 residues. V lost 5 bases and J lost 5, with 16 bases in between. The CDR3 nucleotides are TGTGCCAGCAGTGTCTGGACGGGGGGGTATCAGCCCCAGCATTTT. It translates to CASSVWTGGYQPQHF.

This clonotype has at least ten counts. This sequence joins TRBV2 and TRBJ2-1; 12 positions agree with TRBD2. J lost 5 bases, V lost 3 bases, and 8 bases had no gene match. The CDR3 is made up of 17 amino acids. Per the germline V gene, CDR1 is SNHLY and CDR2 is FYNNEI. The CDR3 sequence: CASSDDPASGRDNEQFF. The CDR3 DNA reads as TGTGCCAGCAGTGATGATCCGGCTAGCGGGAGGGACAATGAGCAGTTCTTC. Drawing the rest from reference TRBV2 and TRBJ2-1, the complete variable domain is EPEVTQTPSHQVTQMGQEVILRCVPISNHLYFYWYRQILGQKVEFLVSFYNNEISEKSEIFDDQFSVERPDGSNFTLKIRSTKLEDSAMYFCASSDDPASGRDNEQFFGPGTRLTVL.